The 9 T cell receptor beta chains below all came from one sample that was sequenced in a study of T cell responses to AZD1222 COVID-19 vaccine. The repertoire was sequenced with immunoSEQ multiplex PCR; TCRdb's copy has only in-frame clones and lacks some. The table has approximately 220,000 clones, more than 85% seen once. This material consisted of peripheral blood, taken on day 0 of MenACWY control vaccination. The receptor set was obtained from an adult in good health.

The V and J genes are TRBV9 and TRBJ2-7; 7 positions agree with TRBD1. Germline lookup yields CDR1 SGDLS and CDR2 YYNGEE. The length of the CDR3 is 15 residues. Unmatched junction bases numbered 9, after V lost 4 bases and J lost 2 bases. Here the CDR3 reads CASSYGQAPTYEQYF. CDR3 sequence (DNA): TGTGCCAGCAGCTACGGACAGGCACCCACCTACGAGCAGTACTTC.

The chain employs TRBV15 and TRBJ1-5; TRBD1 is a possible D gene (5 bases). Per the germline V gene, CDR1 is LNHNV and CDR2 is YYDKDF (reference sequence). The V and J ends lost 3 bases and 6 bases respectively, with 15 bases between them. The CDR3 has 15 amino acids. CDR3 sequence reads: CATSRAGGSGQPQHF. CDR3 DNA: TGTGCCACCAGCAGGGCCGGGGGTTCTGGTCAGCCCCAGCATTTT.

The rearrangement uses TRBV11-2 and TRBJ2-7, with 8 bases matching TRBD2. There are 15 residues in the CDR3. From germline, CDR1 is SGHAT and CDR2 FQNNGV. V shed 4 bases and J 3 bases; nucleotides not matched to a gene: 8. CDR3 in DNA: TGTGCCAGCAGCTACCAAGCGGGGGATCTCTACGAGCAGTACTTC. Translating it yields CASSYQAGDLYEQYF.

The V and J genes are TRBV28 and TRBJ1-1; D is unresolved. Per germline, CDR1 MDHEN and CDR2 SYDVKM. CDR3 length equals 15 residues. V was pared by 4 bases and J by 1 base, with 13 bases between. The CDR3 nucleotides read TGTGCCAGCAGTTCCGGGGTCGCCGGGAACACTGAAGCTTTCTTT. Protein: CASSSGVAGNTEAFF.

The V and J genes are TRBV7-9 and TRBJ1-6, with a weak D call TRBD1 (5 bases). Trimming removed 5 bases at V and 0 bases at J, with 14 bases between. This CDR3 is built from 17 residues. Germline V gene lookup returns CDR1 SEHNR and CDR2 FQNEAQ (reference sequence). The CDR3: CASSPGGGSSYNSPLHF. In DNA, the CDR3 is TGTGCCAGCAGCCCTGGCGGGGGAAGCTCCTATAATTCACCCCTCCACTTT. Complete variable domain (other parts from reference TRBV7-9 and TRBJ1-6): DTGVSQNPRHKITKRGQNVTFRCDPISEHNRLYWYRQTLGQGPEFLTYFQNEAQLEKSRLLSDRFSAERPKGSFSTLEIQRTEQGDSAMYLCASSPGGGSSYNSPLHFGNGTRLTVT.

The chain has TRBV7-3 and TRBJ2-7; D could derive from TRBD1 or TRBD2 (5 bases each). V was trimmed by 4 bases and J by 1 base, leaving 14 bases between them. This CDR3 has 15 residues. The germline V gene encodes CDR1 SGHTA and CDR2 FQGTGA. CDR3 loop: CASSSSGDHSYEQYF. The CDR3 coding sequence is TGTGCCAGCAGCTCGTCCGGGGACCATTCCTACGAGCAGTACTTC.

This chain connects TRBV3-1 (or the pseudogene TRBV3-2) to TRBJ1-5; D uncertain. The V gene lost 0 bases and the J gene lost 7 bases, with 7 bases spanning the gap. The CDR3 extends over 13 amino acids. CDR1 is LGHDT, CDR2 YNNKEL, per germline (reference sequence). This CDR3 reads CASSQDEGQPQHF. The CDR3 bases are TGTGCCAGCAGCCAAGATGAAGGCCAGCCCCAGCATTTT.

This clone was counted a single time. The V gene is TRBV2, the J gene TRBJ2-5, with 8 nucleotides matching TRBD2. The V gene's germline CDR1 is SNHLY and CDR2 FYNNEI. Trimming at V came to 9 bases and at J to 6 bases, leaving 15 bases not matched to a gene. The CDR3 has 15 residues. The chain's CDR3 is CASTDSRLARKTQYF. CDR3 DNA sequence: TGTGCCAGTACCGATTCCCGACTAGCGAGGAAGACCCAGTACTTC. Drawing the rest from reference TRBV2 and TRBJ2-5, the complete variable domain is EPEVTQTPSHQVTQMGQEVILRCVPISNHLYFYWYRQILGQKVEFLVSFYNNEISEKSEIFDDQFSVERPDGSNFTLKIRSTKLEDSAMYFCASTDSRLARKTQYFGPGTRLLVL.

The V and J genes are TRBV27 and TRBJ1-2, with 7 bases identical to TRBD1. The CDR3 is 13 amino acids. Trimming took 2 bases from V and 8 from J; bases not matched to a gene: 5. CDR1 and CDR2 (germline): MNHEY, SMNVEV (reference sequence). The CDR3 here is CASSLARGFGYTF. The CDR3 coding sequence is TGTGCCAGCAGTTTAGCCAGGGGGTTCGGCTACACCTTC.